A single sample is the source of the 30 T cell receptor beta chains below, sequenced in a study of memory CD4+ T cells and cytomegalovirus serostatus. Repertoires were generated with immunoSEQ multiplex PCR, while TCRdb's copy carries only in-frame clones and drops some. Altogether 35,000 to 45,000 clones are present, around 79% being singletons, with the ten largest covering about 5.8%. The sort gate was single viable CD3+CD4+CD8-CD45RO+ cells for memory CD4+ T cells. Input material: memory CD4+ T cells from blood. The receptors stem from an adult in good health and CMV-seropositive.

Written as DNA, the CDR3 is TGTGCCAGCAGCCGGTCCCCGGGACAGGGGGATGGTGGCTACACCTTC. As protein: CASSRSPGQGDGGYTF. The V and J genes are TRBV7-2 and TRBJ1-2, with 11 bases matching TRBD1. This CDR3 region has 16 residues. V shed 5 bases and J 7 bases; nucleotides not matched to a gene: 12. Germline CDR1 SGHTA, CDR2 FQGNSA. Full variable domain (outside the CDR3, taken from reference TRBV7-2 and TRBJ1-2): GAGVSQSPSNKVTEKGKDVELRCDPISGHTALYWYRQSLGQGLEFLIYFQGNSAPDKSGLPSDRFSAERTGGSVSTLTIQRTQQEDSAVYLCASSRSPGQGDGGYTFGSGTRLTVV.

V usage is TRBV2 and J usage is TRBJ1-2; D not resolved. The CDR3 extends over 12 amino acids. Germline assignment: CDR1 SNHLY and CDR2 FYNNEI. V was clipped by 7 bases and J by 4 bases, with 10 bases between them. In nucleotides, the CDR3 is TGTGCCAGCACTTCGGGATCCTATGGCTACACCTTC. Protein: CASTSGSYGYTF.

The CDR3 spells CASSVTQAKNIQYF. In nucleotides, the CDR3 is TGTGCCAGCAGCGTAACGCAGGCCAAAAACATTCAGTACTTC. The genes are TRBV9 and TRBJ2-4; D gene ambiguous. This CDR3 has 14 amino acids. V shed 1 base and J shed 1 base, with 6 bases lying between them. Germline lookup yields CDR1 SGDLS and CDR2 YYNGEE.

By share, this clone ranks as medium-sized. The V call is TRBV5-4, the J call TRBJ2-1, with D maybe TRBD2 (5 bases). V was cut by 5 bases and J by 4 bases, with 19 bases left in between. The CDR3 spans 16 residues. Looked up from germline, CDR1 is SGHNT and CDR2 is YYREEE (reference sequence). DNA of the CDR3: TGTGCCAGCAGATCCGAAAGAGAGGGAAGTTACAATGAGCAGTTCTTC. Translated: CASRSEREGSYNEQFF.

This clone was found once. The CDR3: CASSQDKGTEGEKLFF. CDR3 nucleotide sequence: TGCGCCAGCAGCCAAGATAAGGGGACAGAAGGCGAAAAACTGTTTTTT. This chain uses TRBV4-1 with TRBJ1-4; 7 nucleotides line up with TRBD1. This CDR3 spans 16 amino acids. Germline V gives CDR1 MGHRA, CDR2 YSYEKL. Trimming took 0 bases from V and 8 from J; bases not matched to a gene: 9.

The rearrangement links TRBV5-1 to TRBJ1-1, with 7 bases lining up with TRBD1. The germline V gene encodes CDR1 SGHRS and CDR2 YFSETQ. The CDR3 sequence is 14 residues long. Trimming removed 0 bases from V and 7 bases from J; junction bases left unmatched: 6. CDR3 amino acids: CASSLERGRGEAFF. The CDR3 region has the DNA TGCGCCAGCAGCTTGGAAAGGGGGCGGGGTGAAGCTTTCTTT.

V and J are TRBV7-9 and TRBJ2-1; 11 bases match TRBD2. Germline V lookup: CDR1 SEHNR, CDR2 FQNEAQ (reference sequence). The CDR3 extends over 15 amino acids. J was trimmed by 6 bases and V by 3 bases; bases with no gene match: 4. The CDR3 loop is CASSFSGGASNEQFF. CDR3 nucleotide sequence: TGTGCCAGCAGCTTTAGCGGGGGGGCCTCCAATGAGCAGTTCTTC.

J is TRBJ1-5 and V is TRBV6-1, with a possible D match to TRBD1 (5 bases). V lost 2 bases and J lost 3, with 8 bases in between. This CDR3 is built from 14 residues. CDR1 and CDR2 (germline): MNHNS, SASEGT. CDR3 protein: CASSEMGVNQPQHF. In nucleotides, the CDR3 is TGTGCCAGCAGTGAAATGGGGGTCAATCAGCCCCAGCATTTT.

This clone was seen only a few times. V usage is TRBV5-4 and J usage is TRBJ1-2, with D perhaps TRBD1 (5 bases). Germline CDR1 reads SGHNT; CDR2 reads YYREEE (reference sequence). The CDR3 sequence is 14 residues long. Trimming stripped 4 bases from V and 2 bases from J, with 12 bases between. CDR3 protein: CASSRGGENYGYTF. The CDR3 region has the DNA TGTGCCAGCAGCCGCGGGGGAGAAAACTATGGCTACACCTTC.

This clone has a handful of counts. This chain connects TRBV5-1 to TRBJ2-7; 10 positions match TRBD1. The V gene's germline CDR1 is SGHRS and CDR2 YFSETQ. The CDR3 runs to 15 residues. J lost 6 bases, V lost 3 bases, and 9 bases had no gene match. CDR3 coding DNA: TGCGCCAGCAGCTGGGGCCCGGGACAGGGGACCGAGCAGTACTTC. It is translated as CASSWGPGQGTEQYF.

V usage is TRBV5-6 and J usage is TRBJ2-3, with 8 bases that match TRBD1. CDR1 is SGHDT and CDR2 is YYEEEE in the germline V gene. The CDR3 contains 15 residues. After removal of 4 bases from V and 6 bases from J, the junction contained 10 bases not matched to a gene. The CDR3 loop reads CASSTLARGRDTQYF. Written as DNA, the CDR3 is TGTGCCAGCAGCACCCTTGCCAGGGGGCGGGATACGCAGTATTTT.

The chain uses TRBV4-3 and TRBJ2-5, with 15 nucleotides matching TRBD2. The germline V gene has CDR1 LGHNA and CDR2 YSLEER. The CDR3 extends over 18 amino acids. Unmatched junction bases numbered 7, after V lost 4 bases and J lost 1 base. The CDR3 region is CASSLGLAGGPSQETQYF. The CDR3 DNA reads TGCGCCAGCAGCCTCGGACTAGCGGGAGGGCCCTCCCAAGAGACCCAGTACTTC.

CDR3 coding DNA: TGCAGCGTTATCAGAGGGCCCAATGGCTACACCTTC. Amino acids: CSVIRGPNGYTF. The chain combines TRBV29-1 with TRBJ1-2; D uncertain. CDR3 length: 12 amino acids. Germline V gene lookup returns CDR1 SQVTM and CDR2 ANQGSEA. V was pared by 5 bases and J by 6 bases, with 13 bases between.

The chain joins TRBV5-8 to TRBJ2-2, with D uncertain. Germline V gives CDR1 SGHTS, CDR2 YDEGEE. Trimming left V 0 bases short and J 4 bases short, with 7 bases between. The CDR3 covers 14 residues. The CDR3 DNA follows: TGTGCCAGCAGCTTGGGTCACCTCACCGGGGAGCTGTTTTTT. Protein: CASSLGHLTGELFF. Looking up the rest from reference TRBV5-8 and TRBJ2-2 gives the full variable domain: EAGVTQSPTHLIKTRGQQATLRCSPISGHTSVYWYQQALGLGLQFLLWYDEGEERNRGNFPPRFSGRQFPNYSSELNVNALELEDSALYLCASSLGHLTGELFFGEGSRLTVL.

Here the CDR3 reads CASSHPGLAANEQFF. CDR3 bases: TGCGCCAGCAGCCACCCGGGACTAGCGGCTAATGAGCAGTTCTTC. The rearrangement joins TRBV4-1 to TRBJ2-1; the match to TRBD2 covers 11 bases. CDR1 and CDR2 from the germline V gene are MGHRA and YSYEKL. CDR3 length: 15 amino acids. Germline trimming cut 3 bases from V and 7 bases from J; bases unmatched to any gene: 5.

This sequence joins TRBV9 and TRBJ2-1; 7 nucleotides align to TRBD2. The V gene's germline CDR1 is SGDLS and CDR2 YYNGEE. Germline trimming cut 1 base from V and 1 base from J; bases unmatched to any gene: 2. The CDR3 consists of 15 residues. CDR3 in amino acids: CASSVLAESYNEQFF. The DNA of the CDR3 is TGTGCCAGCAGCGTACTAGCGGAATCCTACAATGAGCAGTTCTTC.

This chain uses TRBV5-1 with TRBJ1-1; D gene uncertain. V was clipped by 3 bases and J by 5 bases, with 8 bases between them. The germline CDR1 and CDR2 sequences are SGHRS and YFSETQ. The CDR3 sequence is 12 residues long. CDR3 coding DNA: TGCGCCAGCAGCTCCCCCAATACTGAAGCTTTCTTT. Translation gives CASSSPNTEAFF.

V and J are TRBV5-1 and TRBJ1-2, with D perhaps TRBD1 (5 bases). V was clipped by 0 bases and J by 2 bases, with 14 bases between them. In germline, CDR1 is SGHRS, CDR2 YFSETQ. This CDR3 spans 16 amino acids. This CDR3 reads CASSLAGTGRNYGYTF. Here the CDR3 DNA reads TGCGCCAGCAGCTTGGCCGGAACAGGAAGAAACTATGGCTACACCTTC.

The chain couples TRBV7-4 to TRBJ1-4; D perhaps matches TRBD1 (6 bases). Germline V CDR1 and CDR2: SGHVT, SQSDAQ. Trimming shortened V by 6 bases and J by 8 bases, and 13 bases separated the two germline ends. The CDR3 spans 13 residues. In DNA, the CDR3 is TGTGCCAGCAGATCCCAAGGACAGGAAAAACTGTTTTTT. This encodes CASRSQGQEKLFF.

V and J are TRBV4-3 and TRBJ1-2; D is undetermined. V was shortened by 0 bases and J by 4 bases, with 9 bases between the two germline ends. The CDR3 consists of 14 residues. Germline CDR1 LGHNA, CDR2 YSLEER. The CDR3 loop reads CASSQEWAAYGYTF. CDR3 DNA sequence: TGCGCCAGCAGCCAAGAGTGGGCCGCCTATGGCTACACCTTC.

V usage is TRBV4-1 and J usage is TRBJ1-1; the D gene is possibly TRBD1 (6 bases). Germline loops: CDR1 MGHRA, CDR2 YSYEKL. Trimming took 4 bases from V and 2 from J, leaving 20 bases between them. CDR3 size: 17 residues. Here the CDR3 reads CASSPMYPTGINTEAFF. The CDR3 DNA follows: TGCGCCAGCAGCCCCATGTACCCGACAGGAATTAACACTGAAGCTTTCTTT.

The chain employs TRBV6-4 and TRBJ1-1, with D possibly being TRBD1 (5 bases). Trimming left V 5 bases short and J 1 base short, with 14 bases between. This CDR3 is built from 15 residues. Germline V gene lookup returns CDR1 MRHNA and CDR2 SNTAGT. In DNA form, the CDR3 reads TGTGCCAGCAGTACGGGGGGGGATTGGAACACTGAAGCTTTCTTT. Its translation: CASSTGGDWNTEAFF.

The rearrangement uses TRBV4-1 and TRBJ2-5; D is uncertain. The CDR3 is made up of 14 amino acids. The V and J ends lost 1 base and 1 base respectively, with 7 bases between them. The germline V gene encodes CDR1 MGHRA and CDR2 YSYEKL. The DNA for the CDR3 is TGCGCCAGCAGCCAAGGAGACATCCAAGAGACCCAGTACTTC. It encodes CASSQGDIQETQYF.

The sample holds one count of this clone. The chain carries TRBV29-1 and TRBJ2-3, with D perhaps TRBD1 (7 bases). The germline CDR1 and CDR2 sequences are SQVTM and ANQGSEA. CDR3 size: 14 residues. Trimming left V 7 bases short and J 4 bases short, with 18 bases between. The CDR3 protein is CSAQTGTLSDTQYF. CDR3 nucleotide sequence: TGCAGCGCCCAGACAGGGACTCTCTCAGATACGCAGTATTTT.

This clone appeared a few times. This chain connects TRBV4-2 to TRBJ2-3, with 8 bases identical to TRBD2. After removal of 5 bases from V and 1 base from J, the junction contained 11 bases not matched to a gene. This CDR3 has 17 residues. The germline CDR1 and CDR2 sequences are LGHNA and YNFKEQ. The CDR3 DNA reads as TGTGCCAGCAGCAATAGAGAAAGTAGCGGGGGCACAGATACGCAGTATTTT. Translating gives CASSNRESSGGTDTQYF.

The chain couples TRBV7-7 to TRBJ2-5; D is possibly TRBD1 (6 bases). Looked up from germline, CDR1 is SSHAT and CDR2 is FNYEAQ (reference sequence). The CDR3 is 15 residues long. Between the trimmed V and J ends, which lost 5 bases and 1 base, there was a span of 14 bases. The CDR3 sequence is CASSPTRGGQETQYF. Here the CDR3 DNA reads TGTGCCAGCAGCCCGACGCGAGGGGGCCAAGAGACCCAGTACTTC. Together with reference TRBV7-7 and TRBJ2-5, the CDR3 gives the full variable domain: GAGVSQSPRYKVTKRGQDVTLRCDPISSHATLYWYQQALGQGPEFLTYFNYEAQPDKSGLPSDRFSAERPEGSISTLTIQRTEQRDSAMYRCASSPTRGGQETQYFGPGTRLLVL.

The chain has TRBV19 and TRBJ1-5; the D gene is possibly TRBD1 (5 bases). Germline V gives CDR1 LNHDA, CDR2 SQIVND (reference sequence). The CDR3 sequence is 16 residues long. V dropped 9 bases and J dropped 2 bases, with 20 bases sitting between them. CDR3: CASSGGGRGGNQPQHF. CDR3 nucleotide sequence: TGTGCCAGCAGTGGCGGGGGGAGAGGGGGCAATCAGCCCCAGCATTTT.

A single count supports this clone. The chain links TRBV7-2 to TRBJ2-3; D is undetermined. The CDR3 extends over 13 amino acids. V was cut by 2 bases and J by 2 bases, with 5 bases left in between. Germline V gives CDR1 SGHTA, CDR2 FQGNSA. DNA of the CDR3: TGTGCCAGCAGCTTAAACCCCACAGATACGCAGTATTTT. This sequence encodes CASSLNPTDTQYF.

This chain uses TRBV5-6 with TRBJ2-7, with D possibly being TRBD1 (6 bases). Trimming took 4 bases from V and 4 from J, leaving 9 bases between them. The CDR3 runs 12 residues. Germline lookup yields CDR1 SGHDT and CDR2 YYEEEE. CDR3 in DNA: TGTGCCAGCAGCAAGAGGGGGTACGAGCAGTACTTC. Protein: CASSKRGYEQYF.

The J gene is TRBJ1-5, the V gene TRBV5-6; D remains unclear. V lost 0 bases to trimming and J lost 3 bases, with 7 bases between them. The CDR3 sequence is 14 residues long. CDR1 and CDR2 from the germline V gene are SGHDT and YYEEEE. CDR3 residues: CASSLGRTNQPQHF. The CDR3 DNA sequence: TGTGCCAGCAGCTTGGGACGGACCAATCAGCCCCAGCATTTT.